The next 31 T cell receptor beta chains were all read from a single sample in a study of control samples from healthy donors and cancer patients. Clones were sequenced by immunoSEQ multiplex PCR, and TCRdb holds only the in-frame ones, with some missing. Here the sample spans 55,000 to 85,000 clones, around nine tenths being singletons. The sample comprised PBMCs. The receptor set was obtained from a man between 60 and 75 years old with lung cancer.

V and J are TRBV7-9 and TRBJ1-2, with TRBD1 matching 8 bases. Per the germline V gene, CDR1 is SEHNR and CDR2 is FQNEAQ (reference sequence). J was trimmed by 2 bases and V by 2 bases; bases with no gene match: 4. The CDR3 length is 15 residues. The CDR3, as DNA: TGTGCCAGCAGCTTAACCAGGGGGCAAAACTATGGCTACACCTTC. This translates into CASSLTRGQNYGYTF.

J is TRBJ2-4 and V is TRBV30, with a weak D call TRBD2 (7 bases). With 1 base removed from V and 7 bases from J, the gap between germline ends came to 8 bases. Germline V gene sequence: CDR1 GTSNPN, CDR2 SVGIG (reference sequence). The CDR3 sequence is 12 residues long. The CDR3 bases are TGTGCCTGGAGTGCGGGGGGCAACATTCAGTACTTC. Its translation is CAWSAGGNIQYF.

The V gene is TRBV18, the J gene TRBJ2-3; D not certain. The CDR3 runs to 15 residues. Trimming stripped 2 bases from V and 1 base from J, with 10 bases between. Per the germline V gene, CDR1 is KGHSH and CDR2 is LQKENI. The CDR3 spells CASSPERVRTDTQYF. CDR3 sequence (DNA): TGTGCCAGCTCACCAGAGCGAGTCCGCACAGATACGCAGTATTTT.

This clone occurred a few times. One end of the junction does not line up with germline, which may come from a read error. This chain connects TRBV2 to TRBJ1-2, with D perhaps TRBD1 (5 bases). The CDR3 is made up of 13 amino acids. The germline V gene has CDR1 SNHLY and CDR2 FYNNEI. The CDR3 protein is CASRDNWDSWKLF. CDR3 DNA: TGTGCCAGCAGGGATAACTGGGACTCCTGGAAATTGTTC.

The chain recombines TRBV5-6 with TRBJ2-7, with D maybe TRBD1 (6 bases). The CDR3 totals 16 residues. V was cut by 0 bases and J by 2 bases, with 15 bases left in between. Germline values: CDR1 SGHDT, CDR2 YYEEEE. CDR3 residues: CASSLGMYREAYEQYF. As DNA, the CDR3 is TGTGCCAGCAGCTTGGGGATGTACAGGGAAGCCTACGAGCAGTACTTC.

CDR3 coding DNA: TGTGCCAGCAGCCAAGACATCAGGGCAGATACGCAGTATTTT. Translated, it gives CASSQDIRADTQYF. The chain has TRBV14 and TRBJ2-3; D perhaps matches TRBD1 (5 bases). CDR3 size: 14 residues. The germline CDR1 and CDR2 sequences are SGHDN and FVKESK. Deletions cut 0 bases from V and 4 bases from J, with 8 bases between.

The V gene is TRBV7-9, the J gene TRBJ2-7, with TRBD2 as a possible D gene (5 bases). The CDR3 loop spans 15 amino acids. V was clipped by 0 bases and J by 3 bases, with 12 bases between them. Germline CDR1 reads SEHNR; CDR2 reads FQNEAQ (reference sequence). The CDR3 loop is CASSLADYGIYEQYV. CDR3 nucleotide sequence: TGTGCCAGCAGCTTAGCCGACTATGGTATCTACGAGCAGTACGTC.

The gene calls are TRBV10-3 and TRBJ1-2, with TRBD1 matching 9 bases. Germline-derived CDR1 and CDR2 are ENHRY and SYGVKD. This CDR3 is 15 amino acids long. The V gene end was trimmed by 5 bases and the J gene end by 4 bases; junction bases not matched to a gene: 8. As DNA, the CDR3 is TGTGCCATCAGTATTAGTGACAGGGGGTTCTATGGCTACACCTTC. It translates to CAISISDRGFYGYTF.

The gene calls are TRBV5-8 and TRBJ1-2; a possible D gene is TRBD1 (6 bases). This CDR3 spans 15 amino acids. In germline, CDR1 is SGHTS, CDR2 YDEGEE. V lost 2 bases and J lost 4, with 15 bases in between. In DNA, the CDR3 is TGTGCCAGCAGCTTACTCGGACAGTCCCTCTATGGCTACACCTTC. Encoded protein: CASSLLGQSLYGYTF.

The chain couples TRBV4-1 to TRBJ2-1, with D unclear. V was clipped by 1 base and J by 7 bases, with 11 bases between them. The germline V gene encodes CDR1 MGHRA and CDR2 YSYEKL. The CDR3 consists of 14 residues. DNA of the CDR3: TGCGCCAGCAGCCAAGTAAATTGGGTGAATGAGCAGTTCTTC. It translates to CASSQVNWVNEQFF.

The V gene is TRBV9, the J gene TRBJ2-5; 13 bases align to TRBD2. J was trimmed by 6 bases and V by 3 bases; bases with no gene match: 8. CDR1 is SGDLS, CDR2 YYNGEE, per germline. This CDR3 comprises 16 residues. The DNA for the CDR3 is TGTGCCAGCAGCGAACTAGCGGGGGGGCCAAGGAAGACCCAGTACTTC. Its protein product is CASSELAGGPRKTQYF.

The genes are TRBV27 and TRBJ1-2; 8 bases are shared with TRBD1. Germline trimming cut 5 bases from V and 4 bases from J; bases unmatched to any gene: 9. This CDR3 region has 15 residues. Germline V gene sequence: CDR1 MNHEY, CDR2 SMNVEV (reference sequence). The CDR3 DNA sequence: TGTGCCAGCAGTCTCAGACAGGGGAAGGGCTATGGCTACACCTTC. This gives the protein CASSLRQGKGYGYTF.

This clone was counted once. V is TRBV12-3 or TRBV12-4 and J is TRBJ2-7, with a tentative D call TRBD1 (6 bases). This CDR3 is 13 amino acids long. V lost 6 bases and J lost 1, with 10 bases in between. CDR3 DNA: TGTGCCAGCAGAATCGGACAGTCCTACGAGCAGTACTTC. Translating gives CASRIGQSYEQYF.

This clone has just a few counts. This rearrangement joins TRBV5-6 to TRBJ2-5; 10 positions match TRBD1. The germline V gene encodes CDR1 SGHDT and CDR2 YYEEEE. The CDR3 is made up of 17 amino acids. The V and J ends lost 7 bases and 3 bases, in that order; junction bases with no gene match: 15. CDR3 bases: TGTGCCAGCGAGACTATGGGACAGGGGCTTTACAAAGAGACCCAGTACTTC. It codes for CASETMGQGLYKETQYF.

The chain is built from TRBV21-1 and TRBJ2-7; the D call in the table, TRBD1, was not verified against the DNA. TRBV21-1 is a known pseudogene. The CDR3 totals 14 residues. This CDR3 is CASRKGAGLYEQYF. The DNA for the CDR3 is TGTGCCAGCAGGAAAGGAGCAGGTTTGTACGAGCAGTACTTC.

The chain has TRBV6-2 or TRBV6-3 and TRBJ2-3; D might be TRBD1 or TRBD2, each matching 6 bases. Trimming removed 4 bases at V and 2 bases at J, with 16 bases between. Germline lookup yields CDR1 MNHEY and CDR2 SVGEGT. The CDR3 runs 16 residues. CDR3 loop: CASSFPGDSLTDTQYF. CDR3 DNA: TGTGCCAGCAGTTTTCCAGGGGACTCTCTCACAGATACGCAGTATTTT.

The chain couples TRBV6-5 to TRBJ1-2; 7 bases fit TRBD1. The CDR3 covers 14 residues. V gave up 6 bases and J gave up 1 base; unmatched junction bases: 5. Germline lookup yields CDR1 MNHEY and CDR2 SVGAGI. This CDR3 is CASRNYRGNYGYTF. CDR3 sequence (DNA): TGTGCCAGCAGAAACTACAGGGGTAACTATGGCTACACCTTC.

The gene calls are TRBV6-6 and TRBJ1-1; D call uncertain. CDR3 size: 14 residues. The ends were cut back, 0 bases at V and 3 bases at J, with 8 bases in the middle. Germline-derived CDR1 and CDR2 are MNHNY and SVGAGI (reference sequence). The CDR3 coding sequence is TGTGCCAGCAGTTACTCGGGCGGTTACACTGAAGCTTTCTTT. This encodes CASSYSGGYTEAFF.

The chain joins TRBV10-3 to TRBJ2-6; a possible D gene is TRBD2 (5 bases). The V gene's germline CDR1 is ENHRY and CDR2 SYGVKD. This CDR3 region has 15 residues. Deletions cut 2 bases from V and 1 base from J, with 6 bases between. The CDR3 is CAISERESGANVLTF. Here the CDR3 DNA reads TGTGCCATCAGTGAGCGGGAATCTGGGGCCAACGTCCTGACTTTC.

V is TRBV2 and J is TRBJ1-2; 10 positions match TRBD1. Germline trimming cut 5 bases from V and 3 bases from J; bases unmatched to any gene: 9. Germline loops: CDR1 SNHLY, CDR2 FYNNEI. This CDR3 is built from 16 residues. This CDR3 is CASSRRQGAIDYGYTF. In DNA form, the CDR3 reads TGTGCCAGCAGTCGAAGACAGGGGGCTATCGACTATGGCTACACCTTC.

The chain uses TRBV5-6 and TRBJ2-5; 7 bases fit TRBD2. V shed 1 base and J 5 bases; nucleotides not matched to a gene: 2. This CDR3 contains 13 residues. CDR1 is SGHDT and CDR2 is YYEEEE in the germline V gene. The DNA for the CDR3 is TGTGCCAGCAGCTTGCTTAGCGGGGAGACCCAGTACTTC. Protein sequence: CASSLLSGETQYF.

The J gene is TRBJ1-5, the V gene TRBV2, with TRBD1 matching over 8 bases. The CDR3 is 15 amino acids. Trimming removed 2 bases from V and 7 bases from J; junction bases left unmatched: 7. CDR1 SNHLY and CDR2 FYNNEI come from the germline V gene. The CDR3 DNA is TGTGCCAGCAGTGAACGGACAGGGCTTGAACAGCCCCAGCATTTT. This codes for CASSERTGLEQPQHF.

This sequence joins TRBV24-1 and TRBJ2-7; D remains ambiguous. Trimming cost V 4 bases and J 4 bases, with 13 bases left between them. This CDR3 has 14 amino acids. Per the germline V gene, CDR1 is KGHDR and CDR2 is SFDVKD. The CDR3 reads CATSEILANYEQYV. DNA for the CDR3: TGTGCCACCAGTGAGATCCTTGCTAATTACGAGCAGTACGTC.

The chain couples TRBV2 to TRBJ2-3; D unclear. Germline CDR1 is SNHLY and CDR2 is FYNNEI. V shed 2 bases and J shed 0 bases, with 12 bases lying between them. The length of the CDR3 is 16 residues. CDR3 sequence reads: CASSEHIQASTDTQYF. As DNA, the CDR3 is TGTGCCAGCAGTGAACATATTCAAGCTAGCACAGATACGCAGTATTTT.

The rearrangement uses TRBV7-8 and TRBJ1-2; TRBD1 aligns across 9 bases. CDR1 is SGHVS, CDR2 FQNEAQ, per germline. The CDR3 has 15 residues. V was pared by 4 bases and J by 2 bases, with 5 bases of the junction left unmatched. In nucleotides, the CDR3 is TGTGCCAGCAGCTCCACGGGACAGGGCAACTATGGCTACACCTTC. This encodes CASSSTGQGNYGYTF.

The CDR3 protein is CASSLDSSATDTQYF. CDR3 nucleotides: TGTGCCAGCAGCTTAGATAGTTCAGCAACAGATACGCAGTATTTT. The chain carries TRBV11-3 and TRBJ2-3; D gene ambiguous. Germline-derived CDR1 and CDR2 are SGHNT and YENEEA. This CDR3 region has 15 residues. Trimming stripped 0 bases from V and 3 bases from J, with 10 bases between.

CDR3 sequence reads: CASSLMGSRSGNTIYF. The CDR3 DNA reads TGTGCCAGCAGCTTAATGGGGTCCCGCTCTGGAAACACCATATATTTT. The chain uses TRBV13 and TRBJ1-3, with D hard to call. V lost 2 bases to trimming and J lost 0 bases, with 11 bases between them. This CDR3 has 16 amino acids. Germline assignment: CDR1 PRHDT and CDR2 FYEKMQ (reference sequence).

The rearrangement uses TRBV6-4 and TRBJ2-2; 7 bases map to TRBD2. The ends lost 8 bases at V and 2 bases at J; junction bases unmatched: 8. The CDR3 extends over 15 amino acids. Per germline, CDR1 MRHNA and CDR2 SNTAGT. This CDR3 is CASGPSGTNTGELFF. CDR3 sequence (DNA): TGTGCCAGCGGACCTAGCGGAACCAACACCGGGGAGCTGTTTTTT.

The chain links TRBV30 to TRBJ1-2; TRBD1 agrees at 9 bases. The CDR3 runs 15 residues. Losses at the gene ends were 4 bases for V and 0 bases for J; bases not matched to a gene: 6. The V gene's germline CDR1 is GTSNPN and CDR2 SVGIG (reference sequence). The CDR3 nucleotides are TGTGCCTGGACCCCACAGGGGGCTCCTAACTATGGCTACACCTTC. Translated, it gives CAWTPQGAPNYGYTF. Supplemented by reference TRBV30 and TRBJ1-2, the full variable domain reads SQTIHQWPATLVQPVGSPLSLECTVEGTSNPNLYWYRQAAGRGLQLLFYSVGIGQISSEVPQNLSASRPQDRQFILSSKKLLLSDSGFYLCAWTPQGAPNYGYTFGSGTRLTVV.

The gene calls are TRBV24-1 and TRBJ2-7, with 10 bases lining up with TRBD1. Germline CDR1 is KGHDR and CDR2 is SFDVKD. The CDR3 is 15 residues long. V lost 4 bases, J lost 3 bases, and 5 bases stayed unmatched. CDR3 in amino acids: CATSDPRTGGYEQYF. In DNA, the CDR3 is TGTGCCACCAGTGACCCTCGGACAGGGGGCTACGAGCAGTACTTC.

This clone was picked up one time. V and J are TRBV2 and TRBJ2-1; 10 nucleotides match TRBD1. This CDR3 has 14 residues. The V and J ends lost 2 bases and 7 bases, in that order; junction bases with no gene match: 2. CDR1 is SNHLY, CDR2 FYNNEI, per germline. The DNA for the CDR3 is TGTGCCAGCAGTGAACAGGGACAGGGGAATGAGCAGTTCTTC. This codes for CASSEQGQGNEQFF.